This paragraph reports one T cell receptor (beta chain). Its antigen is unidentified. The V and J ends lost 4 bases and 6 bases, in that order; junction bases with no gene match: 8. The CDR3 spans 14 residues. From germline, CDR1 is GTSNPN and CDR2 SVGIG (reference sequence). Sequencing used immunoSEQ multiplex PCR; TCRdb keeps in-frame clones, though not all of them. The sample includes about 60,000 clones, 80% to 85% of them seen just once. This entry comes from a study of a mutant IDH1 vaccine in newly diagnosed glioma. Study details: Vaccination followed radiotherapy alone by 4-6 weeks, or accompanied temozolomide cycles.

Indicated time point: week 35, safety follow-up. Each dose delivered 300 ug of mutant IDH1 20-mer peptide subcutaneously with imiquimod. New WHO grade 3 or 4 astrocytomas that were IDH1-mutant and ATRX-lost occurred in the donors. Study results and caveats: Of all patients, 93.3% showed vaccine-induced immune responses.

The receptor was isolated from a man aged 25-40 years with glioma. The chain is built from TRBV30 and TRBJ1-2, with 10 nucleotides matching TRBD1. Sequenced material: PBMCs, taken from a glioma patient whose treatment included an IDH1 peptide vaccine. The CDR3 loop reads CAWTPGQGLHGYTF. The CDR3 DNA sequence: TGTGCCTGGACCCCGGGACAGGGGTTGCATGGCTACACCTTC.